This passage covers 2 T cell receptor beta chains from one sample sequenced in a study of CD8 T cells in ankylosing spondylitis. Overall study results and limits: Blood of patients with ankylosing spondylitis appeared to be characterized by a TCR beta motif of eight or nine highly homologous variants.

For these TCRs, the target antigens are not known. Each CDR3 protein gets one entry after TCRdb re-called the 5' RACE reads with MiXCR. Found here are roughly 450,000 distinct CDR3 sequences, 25% to 30% of them singletons; the top ten hold about 0.89%. Sequencing used blood, either unsorted or a sorted T cell fraction (not recorded which). These receptors all come from a male donor with ankylosing spondylitis.

The chain joins TRBV2 to TRBJ2-2; D possibly corresponds to TRBD1 (6 bases). The ends were cut back, 7 bases at V and 0 bases at J, with 9 bases in the middle. This CDR3 comprises 14 residues. Germline V gives CDR1 SNHLY, CDR2 FYNNEI. CDR3 in amino acids: CASNRDANTGELFF. CDR3 bases: TGTGCCAGCAACAGGGACGCGAACACCGGGGAGCTGTTTTTT.

J is TRBJ2-2 and V is TRBV11-2, with TRBD1 as a possible D gene (6 bases). This CDR3 spans 15 amino acids. Trimming shortened V by 5 bases and J by 1 base, and 11 bases separated the two germline ends. Germline values: CDR1 SGHAT, CDR2 FQNNGV. CDR3 nucleotides: TGTGCCAGCAGCAAGTCCAGGGGGAACACCGGGGAGCTGTTTTTT. Amino acids: CASSKSRGNTGELFF.